The next 30 T cell receptor beta chains were all read from a single sample in a study of cytomegalovirus exposure and HLA in healthy donors. The PCR ran on 60 Vbeta and 13 Jbeta primers. The data were produced by immunoSEQ multiplex PCR, yet TCRdb's version contains in-frame clones alone and is incomplete. The repertoire includes roughly 180,000 clones, around 79% of them detected once, and about 2.3% sits in the top ten. The sequenced sample was PBMCs. These receptors all stem from a female donor in good health and CMV-seronegative.

In this sample, this clone turned up once. The V and J genes are TRBV19 and TRBJ2-2; D is possibly TRBD1 (5 bases). CDR1 is LNHDA and CDR2 is SQIVND in the germline V gene (reference sequence). This CDR3 has 14 residues. Trimming cost V 4 bases and J 6 bases, with 12 bases left between them. In DNA form, the CDR3 reads TGTGCCAGTAGTAGGGGCAGCGTGGCCGGGGAGCTGTTTTTT. Its translation is CASSRGSVAGELFF.

This clone turned up a few times. The chain has TRBV25-1 and TRBJ1-5; D ambiguous. The CDR3 runs to 12 residues. V lost 5 bases and J lost 2, with 4 bases in between. Per germline, CDR1 MGHDK and CDR2 SYGVNS. CDR3 DNA sequence: TGTGCCAGCAGTTATGGCAATCAGCCCCAGCATTTT. It encodes CASSYGNQPQHF.

V usage is TRBV10-3 and J usage is TRBJ2-7; 7 bases are shared with TRBD2. V was clipped by 9 bases and J by 0 bases; unmatched bases: 8. This CDR3 comprises 14 residues. Germline V CDR1 and CDR2: ENHRY, SYGVKD. The CDR3 DNA reads TGTGCCATGGGGGGGGACCGGGCCTCCTACGAGCAGTACTTC. Protein product: CAMGGDRASYEQYF.

A note on this clone: The sample contains more than one DNA sequence encoding this CDR3. V gene TRBV7-2 combines with J gene TRBJ2-7; 8 bases are shared with TRBD2. Trimming at V came to 5 bases and at J to 0 bases, leaving 3 bases not matched to a gene. This CDR3 is 14 amino acids long. Germline V gene lookup returns CDR1 SGHTA and CDR2 FQGNSA. The CDR3, as DNA: TGTGCCAGCAGCCGCAGCGGGAGCTCCTACGAGCAGTACTTC. Amino acids: CASSRSGSSYEQYF.

This clone was observed a few times. The chain joins TRBV7-2 to TRBJ2-2; 8 nucleotides match TRBD2. The CDR3 totals 15 residues. Trimming at V came to 2 bases and at J to 5 bases, leaving 4 bases not matched to a gene. Germline CDR1 reads SGHTA; CDR2 reads FQGNSA. CDR3: CASSLQRGRTGELFF. DNA of the CDR3: TGTGCCAGCAGCTTACAGCGGGGGAGAACCGGGGAGCTGTTTTTT.

This chain joins TRBV6-1 and TRBJ2-5; TRBD1 matches 7 bases. V lost 9 bases, J lost 5 bases, and 12 bases stayed unmatched. The CDR3 has 14 residues. Germline lookup yields CDR1 MNHNS and CDR2 SASEGT. The CDR3 DNA reads as TGTGCCAGTAACCTACAGGGGCGATGGGAGACCCAGTACTTC. As protein: CASNLQGRWETQYF.

The J gene is TRBJ2-3, the V gene TRBV5-1; 8 bases are shared with TRBD1. The CDR3 sequence is 18 residues long. Germline CDR1 SGHRS, CDR2 YFSETQ. Trimming took 4 bases from V and 1 from J; bases not matched to a gene: 14. CDR3 loop: CASSPVEQGAIRTDTQYF. The CDR3 region has the DNA TGCGCCAGCAGCCCCGTTGAGCAGGGGGCGATTCGCACAGATACGCAGTATTTT.

This rearrangement joins TRBV7-3 to TRBJ2-2, with 9 nucleotides matching TRBD1. The V gene's germline CDR1 is SGHTA and CDR2 FQGTGA. V shed 1 base, J shed 8 bases, and the junction held 8 bases outside the gene matches. The CDR3 extends over 16 amino acids. The CDR3 loop reads CASSLNTGGVRGELFF. The CDR3 bases are TGTGCCAGCAGCTTAAATACAGGGGGCGTACGAGGGGAGCTGTTTTTT.

This chain uses TRBV19 with TRBJ2-1; perhaps TRBD2 as D (6 bases). The CDR3 length is 14 residues. V was clipped by 4 bases and J by 4 bases, with 11 bases between them. CDR1 is LNHDA, CDR2 SQIVND, per germline (reference sequence). CDR3 DNA: TGTGCCAGTAGTACGCCGGGGGAGTACAATGAGCAGTTCTTC. It specifies CASSTPGEYNEQFF. Combining the CDR3 with reference TRBV19 and TRBJ2-1 gives the whole variable domain DGGITQSPKYLFRKEGQNVTLSCEQNLNHDAMYWYRQDPGQGLRLIYYSQIVNDFQKGDIAEGYSVSREKKESFPLTVTSAQKNPTAFYLCASSTPGEYNEQFFGPGTRLTVL.

CDR3 sequence reads: CASSLGQGQYNEQFF. In nucleotides, the CDR3 is TGTGCCAGCAGCTTGGGACAGGGACAATACAATGAGCAGTTCTTC. The chain uses TRBV7-9 and TRBJ2-1, with TRBD1 identical over 9 bases. V gave up 3 bases and J gave up 4 bases; unmatched junction bases: 4. The CDR3 runs 15 residues. Germline V CDR1 and CDR2: SEHNR, FQNEAQ (reference sequence).

The chain links TRBV6-5 to TRBJ1-3; D is unresolved. The CDR3 sequence is 15 residues long. The V gene's germline CDR1 is MNHEY and CDR2 SVGAGI. V was pared by 5 bases and J by 6 bases, with 17 bases between. The CDR3 DNA reads TGTGCCAGCAGTGCGACGGTTGGAGGGTCAAACACCATATATTTT. Protein sequence: CASSATVGGSNTIYF.

This clone occurred a few times. The V and J genes are TRBV25-1 and TRBJ2-5; D may be TRBD2 (7 bases). CDR1 MGHDK and CDR2 SYGVNS come from the germline V gene. CDR3 size: 15 residues. V was clipped by 2 bases and J by 5 bases, with 15 bases between them. CDR3 protein: CASSERFAGAETQYF. CDR3 sequence (DNA): TGTGCCAGCAGTGAAAGGTTCGCGGGGGCGGAGACCCAGTACTTC. Full variable domain (remainder filled in from reference TRBV25-1 and TRBJ2-5): EADIYQTPRYLVIGTGKKITLECSQTMGHDKMYWYQQDPGMELHLIHYSYGVNSTEKGDLSSESTVSRIRTEHFPLTLESARPSHTSQYLCASSERFAGAETQYFGPGTRLLVL.

J is TRBJ2-7 and V is TRBV11-2; 11 bases match TRBD1. The CDR3 runs to 15 residues. CDR1 is SGHAT, CDR2 FQNNGV, per germline. The V segment lost 6 bases and the J segment 0 bases; nucleotides outside the gene matches: 4. CDR3 loop: CASRRGQGGSYEQYF. CDR3 bases: TGTGCCAGCAGACGGGGACAGGGGGGCTCCTACGAGCAGTACTTC.

In nucleotides, the CDR3 is TGTGCCAGCAGCTTAGATTTTCGAGAGGGACAGGTGCCCTACGAGCAGTACTTC. Translating gives CASSLDFREGQVPYEQYF. J is TRBJ2-7 and V is TRBV11-2; 8 positions match TRBD1. The CDR3 is made up of 18 amino acids. V trimming: 0 bases; J trimming: 2 bases; junction bases outside the gene matches: 12. Germline CDR1 SGHAT, CDR2 FQNNGV.

The V and J genes are TRBV4-3 and TRBJ2-3, with TRBD2 matching 11 bases. This CDR3 comprises 18 residues. V lost 4 bases to trimming and J lost 2 bases; unmatched junction nucleotides: 11. Germline V gene data show CDR1 as LGHNA and CDR2 as YSLEER. CDR3 bases: TGCGCCAGCAGCCGCGATCCTACTAGCGGGGGCTCCACAGATACGCAGTATTTT. Its translation: CASSRDPTSGGSTDTQYF.

The DNA for the CDR3 is TGTGCCAGCTCACCACCAGGAGTGTACAGGGTAGACACTGAAGCTTTCTTT. Protein: CASSPPGVYRVDTEAFF. The chain carries TRBV18 and TRBJ1-1, with D tentatively TRBD1 (6 bases). CDR3 length equals 17 residues. Germline CDR1 and CDR2: KGHSH and LQKENI. V lost 0 bases and J lost 3, with 17 bases in between.

The V and J genes are TRBV9 and TRBJ2-1; D perhaps matches TRBD2 (6 bases). Germline V gene data show CDR1 as SGDLS and CDR2 as YYNGEE. This CDR3 comprises 14 residues. The V end lost 4 bases, the J end lost 9 bases, and 17 bases lay between the germline ends. The CDR3 DNA reads as TGTGCCAGCAGCCCAACCATGGGAGGTGGTGAGCAGTTCTTC. It is translated as CASSPTMGGGEQFF. Together with reference TRBV9 and TRBJ2-1, the CDR3 gives the full variable domain: DSGVTQTPKHLITATGQRVTLRCSPRSGDLSVYWYQQSLDQGLQFLIQYYNGEERAKGNILERFSAQQFPDLHSELNLSSLELGDSALYFCASSPTMGGGEQFFGPGTRLTVL.

The chain links TRBV7-2 to TRBJ1-4, with 9 bases matching TRBD1. The V segment lost 2 bases and the J segment 7 bases; nucleotides outside the gene matches: 5. The germline gives CDR1 SGHTA, CDR2 FQGNSA. The CDR3 is made up of 15 amino acids. The CDR3 sequence: CASSLNTGGVEKLFF. In nucleotides, the CDR3 is TGTGCCAGCAGCTTAAACACAGGGGGCGTTGAAAAACTGTTTTTT.

V usage is TRBV2 and J usage is TRBJ1-1; 7 positions match TRBD1. CDR1 SNHLY and CDR2 FYNNEI come from the germline V gene. There are 14 residues in the CDR3. Trimming took 5 bases from V and 0 from J; bases not matched to a gene: 3. For the CDR3, the DNA is TGTGCCAGCAGTAAGACAGGGATGAACACTGAAGCTTTCTTT. It translates to CASSKTGMNTEAFF.

This clone appeared a single time. The J gene is TRBJ2-1, the V gene TRBV10-2, with TRBD2 as a possible D gene (7 bases). V was trimmed by 6 bases and J by 2 bases, leaving 17 bases between them. In germline, CDR1 is WSHSY, CDR2 SAAADI. The CDR3 is made up of 16 amino acids. CDR3 sequence reads: CASRGGGRTPYNEQFF. CDR3 nucleotide sequence: TGCGCCAGCAGAGGGGGGGGACGGACGCCCTACAATGAGCAGTTCTTC.

The chain uses TRBV19 and TRBJ2-1, with D uncertain. Germline CDR1 is LNHDA and CDR2 is SQIVND (reference sequence). CDR3 length: 12 residues. Trimming stripped 3 bases from V and 5 bases from J, with 5 bases between. Here the CDR3 DNA reads TGTGCCAGTAGTATCGACAACAATGAGCAGTTCTTC. Amino acids: CASSIDNNEQFF.

The chain is built from TRBV5-1 and TRBJ2-1, with D maybe TRBD2 (5 bases). CDR1 and CDR2 (germline): SGHRS, YFSETQ. Trimming removed 2 bases from V and 0 bases from J, with 9 bases in between. This CDR3 region has 15 residues. CDR3 loop: CASSLTGSSYNEQFF. In nucleotides, the CDR3 is TGCGCCAGCAGCTTAACGGGGTCCTCCTACAATGAGCAGTTCTTC.

The chain is built from TRBV5-5 and TRBJ1-5, with TRBD1 as a possible D gene (5 bases). This CDR3 comprises 16 residues. Trimming stripped 5 bases from V and 1 base from J, with 16 bases between. Germline V lookup: CDR1 SGHKS, CDR2 YYEKEE (reference sequence). The CDR3 DNA reads TGTGCCAGCAGTGGGGGGGGATTGATGAGCAATCAGCCCCAGCATTTT. It yields the protein CASSGGGLMSNQPQHF.

This clone was recorded a few times. The rearrangement uses TRBV19 and TRBJ1-2; 9 bases agree with TRBD1. The CDR3 extends over 17 amino acids. With V trimmed by 1 base and J by 8 bases, 14 bases remained unmatched. Looked up from germline, CDR1 is LNHDA and CDR2 is SQIVND (reference sequence). In DNA form, the CDR3 reads TGTGCCAGTAGTATAGTGCTATCGGGACAGGGAATAAGAGGCTACACCTTC. Protein: CASSIVLSGQGIRGYTF.

J is TRBJ2-7 and V is TRBV7-2; 7 bases align to TRBD1. CDR1 and CDR2 from the germline V gene are SGHTA and FQGNSA. CDR3 length: 15 amino acids. The ends lost 6 bases at V and 0 bases at J; junction bases unmatched: 8. This CDR3 is CASSSPGTASYEQYF. Written as DNA, the CDR3 is TGTGCCAGCAGTTCCCCCGGGACAGCCTCCTACGAGCAGTACTTC.

V and J are TRBV7-2 and TRBJ2-3; D is possibly TRBD1 (6 bases). The CDR3 sequence is 16 residues long. The V end was cut by 1 base, the J end by 2 bases, with 13 bases between. CDR1 and CDR2 from the germline V gene are SGHTA and FQGNSA. CDR3 DNA: TGTGCCAGCAGCTTAGTACAGGGAAGGGCCACAGATACGCAGTATTTT. This gives the protein CASSLVQGRATDTQYF. The entire variable domain, with the rest obtained from reference TRBV7-2 and TRBJ2-3, is as follows: GAGVSQSPSNKVTEKGKDVELRCDPISGHTALYWYRQSLGQGLEFLIYFQGNSAPDKSGLPSDRFSAERTGGSVSTLTIQRTQQEDSAVYLCASSLVQGRATDTQYFGPGTRLTVL.

This chain connects TRBV28 to TRBJ2-1; 7 nucleotides line up with TRBD2. V was pared by 8 bases and J by 9 bases, with 16 bases of the junction left unmatched. Germline-derived CDR1 and CDR2 are MDHEN and SYDVKM. The CDR3 spans 15 residues. The CDR3 loop reads CASASNSGFEGEQFF. DNA of the CDR3: TGTGCCAGCGCTTCCAATAGCGGGTTCGAGGGTGAGCAGTTCTTC.

This sequence joins TRBV6-1 and TRBJ1-1, with D possibly TRBD1 on 6 matching bases. The CDR3 loop spans 13 amino acids. Per germline, CDR1 MNHNS and CDR2 SASEGT. The V gene lost 8 bases and the J gene lost 1 base, with 11 bases spanning the gap. CDR3 in amino acids: CASGETGNTEAFF. In DNA form, the CDR3 reads TGTGCCAGCGGGGAGACAGGGAACACTGAAGCTTTCTTT.

This clone was seen once. The chain joins TRBV19 to TRBJ2-3; no firm D call. Germline-derived CDR1 and CDR2 are LNHDA and SQIVND (reference sequence). Trimming took 7 bases from V and 3 from J, leaving 17 bases between them. The length of the CDR3 is 15 residues. The CDR3 loop reads CASTPDGLRTDTQYF. The CDR3 coding sequence is TGTGCCAGTACCCCCGACGGGTTGAGGACAGATACGCAGTATTTT.

V and J are TRBV5-1 and TRBJ1-5, with D possibly TRBD1 on 5 matching bases. This CDR3 region has 16 residues. V lost 1 base and J 5 bases, leaving 16 bases between the germline ends. Germline values: CDR1 SGHRS, CDR2 YFSETQ. DNA of the CDR3: TGCGCCAGCAGCTTGAAACCGGGGGGGGGTTATCAGCCCCAGCATTTT. Protein product: CASSLKPGGGYQPQHF.